Listed below are T cell receptor beta chains from one sample, sequenced in a study of yellow fever vaccine responses in identical twins. TCRdb fed the RT-PCR reads into MiXCR, producing one record per CDR3 protein. The sample shows around 20,000 distinct CDR3 sequences, around 65% of them seen only once. This sample comprised T cells from blood (PBMCs), unsorted or a sorted subset (not recorded which), obtained before or after yellow fever vaccination (not recorded which). These receptors were collected from a woman aged 18-35 years who received the yellow fever vaccine. CDR3s include the opening cysteine and the closing phenylalanine or tryptophan. Fields, in order: clone size, J gene, V gene, D gene, CDR3 protein, CDR3 DNA. D genes are given only for firm matches. Size tells how often a clone was seen (once, few, many) or the class of an expanded clone, and some rows leave it out.

. | TRBJ2-7 | TRBV2 | TRBD2 | CASSPPGKGLAKPYEQYF | TGTGCCAGCAGTCCGCCGGGAAAGGGACTAGCGAAACCCTACGAGCAGTACTTC
few | TRBJ2-1 | TRBV25-1 | TRBD1 | CASSEYKGTGLTGNEQFF | TGTGCCAGCAGTGAATATAAGGGGACAGGCCTGACGGGCAATGAGCAGTTCTTC
. | TRBJ2-5 | TRBV20-1 | . | CSARVGLGTQYF | TGCAGTGCTAGAGTGGGGTTGGGGACCCAGTACTTC
. | TRBJ2-4 | TRBV11-1 | . | CASSPLGPGNKNIQYF | TGTGCCAGCAGCCCACTCGGTCCCGGAAACAAAAACATTCAGTACTTC
few | TRBJ1-5 | TRBV6-2/TRBV6-3 | . | CASSYLGSSNQPQHF | TGTGCCAGCAGTTACTTGGGTTCTAGCAATCAGCCCCAGCATTTT
once | TRBJ1-1 | TRBV4-1 | . | CASSQAQQAHEAFF | TGCGCCAGCAGCCAAGCCCAACAAGCGCACGAAGCTTTCTTT
. | TRBJ2-7 | TRBV5-6 | . | CASSFLPLMEEQYF | TGTGCCAGCAGCTTCCTACCGCTTATGGAAGAGCAGTACTTC
. | TRBJ1-2 | TRBV7-9 | . | CASSMTLGYTF | TGTGCCAGCAGCATGACCCTTGGCTACACCTTC
. | TRBJ1-5 | TRBV18 | . | CASSPGQPFNQPQHF | TGTGCCAGCTCACCAGGGCAGCCCTTCAATCAGCCCCAGCATTTT
. | TRBJ2-1 | TRBV7-3 | . | CASSLSYFYNNEQFF | TGTGCCAGCAGCTTATCGTATTTCTACAACAATGAGCAGTTCTTC
few | TRBJ2-5 | TRBV28 | . | CASSPDLEETQYF | TGTGCCAGCAGTCCAGACCTCGAAGAGACCCAGTACTTC
. | TRBJ2-3 | TRBV5-1 | . | CASSPTPSSTDTQYF | TGCGCCAGCAGCCCGACTCCATCTAGCACAGATACGCAGTATTTT
. | TRBJ2-1 | TRBV9 | . | CASTGESDNEQFF | TGTGCCAGCACGGGGGAATCGGACAATGAGCAGTTCTTC
few | TRBJ2-4 | TRBV3-1 | TRBD2 | CASSPGLASLAKNIQYF | TGTGCCAGCAGCCCGGGACTAGCGAGCTTAGCCAAAAACATTCAGTACTTC
. | TRBJ2-1 | TRBV7-9 | . | CASSLGSVSEQFF | TGTGCCAGCAGCTTAGGAAGTGTCTCGGAGCAGTTCTTC
. | TRBJ1-1 | TRBV15 | . | CATSRIDPGGTEAFF | TGTGCCACCAGCCGGATCGACCCCGGAGGGACTGAAGCTTTCTTT
. | TRBJ2-2 | TRBV19 | TRBD1 | CASSAGTVTGELFF | TGTGCCAGTAGTGCCGGGACAGTCACCGGGGAGCTGTTTTTT
. | TRBJ1-2 | TRBV2 | . | CASSRGGSNYGYTF | TGTGCCAGCAGTCGGGGGGGATCGAACTATGGCTACACCTTC
. | TRBJ1-2 | TRBV13 | . | CASSPARGNGYTF | TGTGCCAGCTCTCCGGCGCGGGGGAATGGCTACACCTTC
few | TRBJ1-2 | TRBV11-1 | TRBD1 | CASSLHGTANGYTF | TGTGCCAGCAGCCTCCACGGGACAGCCAATGGCTACACCTTC
. | TRBJ2-5 | TRBV5-1 | TRBD1 | CASSLARTGGETQYF | TGCGCCAGCAGCTTGGCCCGGACAGGTGGAGAGACCCAGTACTTC
. | TRBJ2-1 | TRBV24-1 | TRBD2 | CATSDSGLGRNEQFF | TGTGCCACCAGTGATTCAGGACTAGGCCGGAATGAGCAGTTCTTC
. | TRBJ1-5 | TRBV20-1 | . | CSAAGHGQPQHF | TGCAGTGCGGCCGGACATGGGCAGCCCCAGCATTTT
. | TRBJ2-5 | TRBV2 | . | CACRAKDLGAQYF | TGTGCATGCAGGGCGAAGGACCTTGGGGCCCAGTACTTC
. | TRBJ2-7 | TRBV2 | . | CASSDTTTTRQYF | TGTGCCAGCTCAGATACCACTACTACGAGGCAGTACTTC
. | TRBJ2-1 | TRBV5-4 | . | CASIRLGRGSGEQFF | TGTGCCAGCATCCGGCTGGGGCGCGGGTCGGGTGAGCAGTTCTTC
. | TRBJ1-4 | TRBV20-1 | . | CSARTATNEKLFF | TGCAGTGCTCGGACAGCAACTAATGAAAAACTGTTTTTT